The rows below give T cell receptor beta chains drawn from one sample of a study of blood T cell repertoires in COVID-19. Sequenced by immunoSEQ multiplex PCR; TCRdb stores in-frame clones only, minus some. The repertoire holds some 300,000 clones, with about nine tenths as singletons. Sequences were obtained from PBMCs or T cells enriched from blood (not recorded which). The receptors derive from a man between 25 and 39 years old who had recovered from COVID-19. CDR3s include the opening cysteine and the closing phenylalanine or tryptophan. For some rows the clone size is stated as once, few or many, or as a class when expanded; others skip it.

V	J	length	size	CDR3
TRBV6-4	TRBJ1-5	18	-	CASTWGDRGSHSNQPQHF
TRBV29-1	TRBJ1-5	14	-	CSATTGYYDQPQHF
TRBV6-1	TRBJ2-1	14	-	CASLGEGRYNEQFF
TRBV30	TRBJ2-1	14	-	CAWSVTYSYNEQFF
TRBV12-3/TRBV12-4	TRBJ1-5	13	-	CASVQGEPQPQHF
TRBV7-9	TRBJ1-2	16	few	CASSLSYDRVNYGYTF
TRBV4-1	TRBJ1-1	14	-	CASSQWGGNTEAFF
TRBV2	TRBJ2-1	15	-	CASSEGYLQSNEQFF
TRBV27	TRBJ1-3	14	-	CASRDSYSGNTIYF
TRBV4-1	TRBJ2-3	16	-	CASRPALELSTDTQYF
TRBV27	TRBJ1-1	14	-	CASSPRTVNTEAFF
TRBV5-5	TRBJ1-5	16	once	CASSLTGGTSNQPQHF
TRBV28	TRBJ1-5	14	once	CASRGASGNQPQHF
TRBV25-1	TRBJ2-1	14	-	CASSRGVGYNEQFF
TRBV4-1	TRBJ2-3	11	-	CASSLEHTQYF
TRBV12-3/TRBV12-4	TRBJ1-2	13	-	CASTLTPNYGYTF
TRBV2	TRBJ1-4	14	once	CASSVQSTNEKLFF
TRBV15	TRBJ1-4	15	-	CATSFGTGGEEKLFF
TRBV21-1	TRBJ1-5	19	-	CASRVDRAVKRSLNQPQHF
TRBV2	TRBJ2-1	15	once	CASSEGREGIDEQFF
TRBV6-5	TRBJ2-1	14	-	CASSWDRLQNEQFF
TRBV6-1	TRBJ2-3	17	-	CASSEEGLAGMRDTQYF
TRBV2	TRBJ2-3	14	-	CASISPAGVDTQYF
TRBV7-9	TRBJ2-3	19	once	CASSLELFKQGRRTDTQYF
TRBV12-3/TRBV12-4	TRBJ2-1	13	-	CATRTSGRYEQFF
TRBV7-6	TRBJ2-3	21	-	CASSRPNAFRGGRNSTDTQYF
TRBV5-1	TRBJ1-6	15	-	CASSETGLPGSPLHF
TRBV5-1	TRBJ2-7	13	-	CASSPPGGGEQYF
TRBV2	TRBJ2-1	13	-	CASTSSFFNEQFF
TRBV5-6	TRBJ1-5	16	-	CASSLLQGSPGQPQHF
TRBV30	TRBJ2-5	13	-	CAWSMLAGETQYF
TRBV28	TRBJ1-1	15	-	CASRGTGAIGTEAFF
TRBV7-2	TRBJ1-5	17	-	CASSLASGGLGNQPQHF
TRBV5-1	TRBJ1-4	15	-	CASSLAGQGREKLFF
TRBV7-8	TRBJ1-3	15	-	CASSSTGGLGNTIYF
TRBV28	TRBJ2-1	13	-	CASSLAGGPEQFF
TRBV13	TRBJ1-4	18	once	CASSLVKAPGVNNEKLFF
TRBV30	TRBJ1-5	14	-	CAWSVGEGNQPQHF
TRBV3-1/TRBV3-2	TRBJ1-1	12	once	CASSQRETEAFF
TRBV5-5	TRBJ2-3	13	-	CASSFSIADTQYF
TRBV7-2	TRBJ2-1	15	-	CASSLGGLARDEQFF
TRBV28	TRBJ2-5	17	-	CASSSGLAGGRAETQYF
TRBV5-8	TRBJ1-2	15	-	CASSQLEGSPHGYTF